The 24 T cell receptor beta chains reported below all come from one sample, sequenced in a study of T cells after yellow fever vaccination. In TCRdb, the 5' RACE reads were re-called with MiXCR into one record per CDR3 protein. In the table there are roughly 150,000 distinct CDR3 sequences, 7.7% of which are singletons. Sequenced material: CD4+ T cells sorted from PBMCs, taken 5 days after the yellow fever booster vaccination. The source of these receptors is a man younger than 40 who received the YFV17D yellow fever vaccine.

The table lists this clonotype with many counts. V usage is TRBV18 and J usage is TRBJ2-5; D remains ambiguous. CDR1 KGHSH and CDR2 LQKENI come from the germline V gene. V was pared by 3 bases and J by 1 base, with 6 bases between. The CDR3 is 13 residues long. The CDR3: CASSPNVQETQYF. The CDR3 DNA follows: TGTGCCAGCTCACCCAATGTCCAAGAGACCCAGTACTTC. Full variable domain (rest looked up from reference TRBV18 and TRBJ2-5): NAGVMQNPRHLVRRRGQEARLRCSPMKGHSHVYWYRQLPEEGLKFMVYLQKENIIDESGMPKERFSAEFPKEGPSILRIQQVVRGDSAAYFCASSPNVQETQYFGPGTRLLVL.

This clonotype was recorded many times. V usage is TRBV29-1 and J usage is TRBJ2-7; D gene ambiguous. Germline V gives CDR1 SQVTM, CDR2 ANQGSEA. This CDR3 comprises 12 residues. The ends were cut back, 4 bases at V and 2 bases at J, with 9 bases in the middle. CDR3 nucleotide sequence: TGCAGCGTTGGAGGCGGCGCCTACGAGCAGTACTTC. It specifies CSVGGGAYEQYF.

This clonotype was recorded many times. The chain uses TRBV20-1 and TRBJ2-4, with 7 bases that match TRBD1. The length of the CDR3 is 16 residues. V lost 1 base, J lost 0 bases, and 6 bases stayed unmatched. Germline V CDR1 and CDR2: DFQATT, SNEGSKA (reference sequence). CDR3 sequence reads: CSARGYRGPAKNIQYF. CDR3 nucleotide sequence: TGCAGTGCTAGAGGCTACAGGGGTCCAGCCAAAAACATTCAGTACTTC.

Regarding this clonotype: A much larger clonotype is one base distant, so this may be a read error. This chain joins TRBV12-3 or TRBV12-4 and TRBJ2-3, with D possibly being TRBD1 or TRBD2 (5 bases each). The CDR3 length is 16 residues. Trimming took off 3 bases at V and 3 bases at J, with 16 bases between the two ends. This CDR3 is CASSFPVGTSTDTQYF. The CDR3 DNA is TGTGCCAGCAGTTTCCCCGTTGGGACGTCAACAGATACGCAGTATTTT.

This clonotype appeared many times. The chain has TRBV20-1 and TRBJ2-7; 7 nucleotides match TRBD2. CDR1 and CDR2 (germline): DFQATT, SNEGSKA (reference sequence). The trim removed 1 base at V and 4 bases at J, leaving 10 bases unmatched. The CDR3 is 15 amino acids. The DNA of the CDR3 is TGCAGTGCTAGAGTTCGGGGGGAGGGAAAATACGAGCAGTACTTC. The encoded protein is CSARVRGEGKYEQYF.

The V call is TRBV11-2, the J call TRBJ2-7, with D unresolved. Trimming shortened V by 4 bases and J by 2 bases, and 15 bases separated the two germline ends. The germline V gene encodes CDR1 SGHAT and CDR2 FQNNGV. CDR3 length equals 15 residues. The DNA of the CDR3 is TGTGCCAGCAGCTCCTCCCCCAAGGCAACCTACGAGCAGTACTTC. The encoded protein is CASSSSPKATYEQYF.

Ten or more counts support this clonotype. The gene calls are TRBV6-5 and TRBJ1-2; D is unresolved. V was shortened by 10 bases and J by 0 bases, with 9 bases between the two germline ends. This CDR3 contains 12 residues. Looked up from germline, CDR1 is MNHEY and CDR2 is SVGAGI. Here the CDR3 reads CAIHGPNYGYTF. Here the CDR3 DNA reads TGTGCCATTCACGGCCCTAACTATGGCTACACCTTC.

CDR3 bases: TGCAGTGCACAACGGACCTCAACCTACAATGAGCAGTTCTTC. Residues: CSAQRTSTYNEQFF. J is TRBJ2-1 and V is TRBV20-1; D unclear. Germline assignment: CDR1 DFQATT and CDR2 SNEGSKA (reference sequence). The V and J ends lost 6 bases and 2 bases respectively, with 14 bases between them. The CDR3 extends over 14 amino acids.

The J gene is TRBJ2-5, the V gene TRBV11-2; D remains ambiguous. Trimming cost V 3 bases and J 3 bases, with 8 bases left between them. The germline V gene has CDR1 SGHAT and CDR2 FQNNGV. The CDR3 has 13 amino acids. The CDR3 coding sequence is TGTGCCAGCAGCTTCATGTGGGAAGAGACCCAGTACTTC. This encodes CASSFMWEETQYF.

About this clonotype: A much larger clonotype is one base distant, so this may be a read error. V is TRBV21-1 and J is TRBJ2-5; the DNA was not compared with TRBD1, the D call given in the table. TRBV21-1 is designated a pseudogene. The CDR3 is 14 amino acids. The CDR3 DNA is TGTGCCAGGACAATGACAGGTTCGAGTGGGACCCAGTACTTC. This sequence encodes CARTMTGSSGTQYF.

This clonotype has at least ten counts. The chain carries TRBV12-3 or TRBV12-4 and TRBJ2-1; 7 bases map to TRBD2. The CDR3 covers 14 residues. J lost 4 bases, V lost 5 bases, and 5 bases had no gene match. CDR3 bases: TGTGCCAGCAGTACCGAGCGGGGATACAATGAGCAGTTCTTC. Translated, it gives CASSTERGYNEQFF.

This clonotype was seen repeatedly, ten times or more. CDR3 sequence reads: CATTGTGTGANVLTF. CDR3 nucleotides: TGTGCCACCACCGGAACAGGGACTGGGGCCAACGTCCTGACTTTC. The chain has TRBV15 and TRBJ2-6, with TRBD1 as a possible D gene (6 bases). The CDR3 is 15 amino acids. Trimming took 7 bases from V and 2 from J, leaving 12 bases between them. Germline assignment: CDR1 LNHNV and CDR2 YYDKDF (reference sequence).

This chain joins TRBV7-2 and TRBJ2-3; 10 bases fit TRBD2. CDR1 SGHTA and CDR2 FQGNSA come from the germline V gene. The V gene end was trimmed by 0 bases and the J gene end by 4 bases; junction bases not matched to a gene: 19. The length of the CDR3 is 21 residues. CDR3 sequence: CASSLARPGTSAWGDSDTQYF. DNA for the CDR3: TGTGCCAGCAGCTTAGCACGTCCCGGGACTAGCGCCTGGGGTGACTCAGATACGCAGTATTTT. The full variable domain, completed using reference TRBV7-2 and TRBJ2-3, is GAGVSQSPSNKVTEKGKDVELRCDPISGHTALYWYRQSLGQGLEFLIYFQGNSAPDKSGLPSDRFSAERTGGSVSTLTIQRTQQEDSAVYLCASSLARPGTSAWGDSDTQYFGPGTRLTVL.

This clonotype has ten or more counts. The CDR3 DNA reads as TGCGCCAGCAGCTTGGAAAGGGGTGAGCAGTTCTTC. Protein product: CASSLERGEQFF. The V gene is TRBV5-1, the J gene TRBJ2-1; weak D call: TRBD1 (5 bases). CDR1 and CDR2 from the germline V gene are SGHRS and YFSETQ. The V end lost 0 bases, the J end lost 9 bases, and 7 bases lay between the germline ends. The CDR3 extends over 12 amino acids.

This clonotype was counted only a few times. This chain connects TRBV6-1 to TRBJ2-5; 7 positions match TRBD1. From germline, CDR1 is MNHNS and CDR2 SASEGT. This CDR3 region has 13 residues. The V and J ends lost 6 bases and 5 bases, in that order; junction bases with no gene match: 6. DNA of the CDR3: TGTGCCAGCAGAGAGGGGGCTTGGGAGACCCAGTACTTC. Its protein product is CASREGAWETQYF.

This clonotype was seen at least ten times. The chain carries TRBV10-3 and TRBJ2-7, with 9 positions matching TRBD2. V shed 7 bases, J shed 3 bases, and the junction held 4 bases outside the gene matches. Per the germline V gene, CDR1 is ENHRY and CDR2 is SYGVKD. The CDR3 covers 13 residues. In nucleotides, the CDR3 is TGTGCCATCAAGGTAGCGGGGGACTACGAGCAGTACTTC. Amino acids: CAIKVAGDYEQYF.

In this sample, this clonotype turned up a few times. The genes are TRBV5-1 and TRBJ2-1; 8 nucleotides line up with TRBD2. There are 15 residues in the CDR3. V was clipped by 4 bases and J by 6 bases; unmatched bases: 9. CDR1 and CDR2 (germline): SGHRS, YFSETQ. The CDR3 loop reads CASSPQKSGSNEQFF. CDR3 sequence (DNA): TGCGCCAGCAGCCCACAGAAGAGCGGGAGCAATGAGCAGTTCTTC.

In this sample, this clonotype turned up many times. In DNA, the CDR3 is TGTGCCAGCAGCGCCGATCTCCAGGGCGAAGCTTTCTTT. Its translation: CASSADLQGEAFF. The V call is TRBV7-9, the J call TRBJ1-1; tentatively, D is TRBD1 (5 bases). CDR1 is SEHNR and CDR2 is FQNEAQ in the germline V gene (reference sequence). There are 13 residues in the CDR3. The V end was cut by 5 bases, the J end by 8 bases, with 15 bases between.

This clonotype was recorded many times. The rearrangement uses TRBV28 and TRBJ1-1; no reliable D call. The CDR3 spans 14 residues. Trimming left V 6 bases short and J 4 bases short, with 15 bases between. CDR1 and CDR2 from the germline V gene are MDHEN and SYDVKM. In DNA form, the CDR3 reads TGTGCCAGCAGGACTCCGGTGTTGGTCACTGAAGCTTTCTTT. Translating it yields CASRTPVLVTEAFF.

This clonotype was observed many times. Here the CDR3 reads CSARKQNNQPQHF. The CDR3 nucleotides are TGCAGTGCTAGAAAACAGAACAATCAGCCCCAGCATTTT. The chain couples TRBV20-1 to TRBJ1-5; D remains ambiguous. Trimming stripped 2 bases from V and 3 bases from J, with 8 bases between. The CDR3 covers 13 residues. Germline CDR1 reads DFQATT; CDR2 reads SNEGSKA (reference sequence).

The sample holds many counts of this clonotype. V usage is TRBV24-1 and J usage is TRBJ2-5, with 8 bases aligning to TRBD1. Losses at the gene ends were 4 bases for V and 4 bases for J; bases not matched to a gene: 7. The CDR3 consists of 15 residues. CDR1 and CDR2 from the germline V gene are KGHDR and SFDVKD. The CDR3 sequence is CATSDPGQGRETQYF. In DNA form, the CDR3 reads TGTGCCACCAGTGACCCCGGACAGGGCAGAGAGACCCAGTACTTC.

This clonotype has a count of ten or more. The chain recombines TRBV5-1 with TRBJ2-7, with no clear D. CDR1 is SGHRS and CDR2 is YFSETQ in the germline V gene. The CDR3 extends over 15 amino acids. V was cut by 5 bases and J by 5 bases, with 20 bases left in between. The CDR3 region has the DNA TGCGCCAGCAGACCCGACCTCCTCTTGGCCGACGAGCAGTACTTC. Protein sequence: CASRPDLLLADEQYF.

This clonotype was counted at least ten times. This chain uses TRBV18 with TRBJ2-7; D not resolved. This CDR3 has 15 amino acids. CDR1 and CDR2 (germline): KGHSH, LQKENI. The ends were cut back, 6 bases at V and 0 bases at J, with 15 bases in the middle. The CDR3 loop is CASSPQTAPSYEQYF. The CDR3 bases are TGTGCCAGCTCGCCGCAAACGGCCCCCTCCTACGAGCAGTACTTC.

At least ten counts were recorded for this clonotype. V gene TRBV18 combines with J gene TRBJ2-7, with 7 bases that match TRBD2. The CDR3 has 17 residues. V shed 3 bases, J shed 1 base, and the junction held 12 bases outside the gene matches. Germline CDR1 is KGHSH and CDR2 is LQKENI. In DNA, the CDR3 is TGTGCCAGCTCACCCCTGGGCGGGGGAGCCGCTTCCTACGAGCAGTACTTC. It encodes CASSPLGGGAASYEQYF.